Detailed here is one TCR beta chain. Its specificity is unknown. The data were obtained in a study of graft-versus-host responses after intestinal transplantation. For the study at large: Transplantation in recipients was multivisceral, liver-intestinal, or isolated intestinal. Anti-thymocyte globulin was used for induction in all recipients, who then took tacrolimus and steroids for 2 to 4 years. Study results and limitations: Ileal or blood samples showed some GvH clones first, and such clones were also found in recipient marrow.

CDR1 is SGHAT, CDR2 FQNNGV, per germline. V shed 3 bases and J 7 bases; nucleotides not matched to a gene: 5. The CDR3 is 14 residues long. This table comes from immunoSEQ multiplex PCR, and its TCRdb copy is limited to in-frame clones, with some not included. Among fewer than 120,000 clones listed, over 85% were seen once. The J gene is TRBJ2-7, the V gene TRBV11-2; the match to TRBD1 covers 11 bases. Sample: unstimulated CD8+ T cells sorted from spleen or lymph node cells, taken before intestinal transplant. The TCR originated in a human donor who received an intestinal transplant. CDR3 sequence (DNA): TGTGCCAGCAGCTTTGGACAGGGGGCGAGTGAGCAGTACTTC. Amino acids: CASSFGQGASEQYF. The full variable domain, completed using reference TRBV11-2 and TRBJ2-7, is EAGVAQSPRYKIIEKRQSVAFWCNPISGHATLYWYQQILGQGPKLLIQFQNNGVVDDSQLPKDRFSAERLKGVDSTLKIQPAKLEDSAVYLCASSFGQGASEQYFGPGTRLTVT.